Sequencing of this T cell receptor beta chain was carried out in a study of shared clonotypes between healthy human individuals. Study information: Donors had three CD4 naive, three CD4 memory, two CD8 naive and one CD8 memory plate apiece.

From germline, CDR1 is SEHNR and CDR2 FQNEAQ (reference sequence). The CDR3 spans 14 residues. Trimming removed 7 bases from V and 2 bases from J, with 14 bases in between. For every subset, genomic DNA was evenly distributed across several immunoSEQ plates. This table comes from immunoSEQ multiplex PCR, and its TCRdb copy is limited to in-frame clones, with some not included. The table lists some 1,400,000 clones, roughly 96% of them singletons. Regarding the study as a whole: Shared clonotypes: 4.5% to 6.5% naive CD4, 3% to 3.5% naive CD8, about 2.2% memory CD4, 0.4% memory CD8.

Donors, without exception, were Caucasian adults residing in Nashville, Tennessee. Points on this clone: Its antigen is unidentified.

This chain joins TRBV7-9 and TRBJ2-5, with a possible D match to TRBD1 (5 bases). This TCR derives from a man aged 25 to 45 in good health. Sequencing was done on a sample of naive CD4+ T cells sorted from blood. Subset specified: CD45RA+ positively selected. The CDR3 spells CASIRPAGQETQYF. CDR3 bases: TGTGCCAGCATTCGGCCGGCAGGGCAAGAGACCCAGTACTTC.